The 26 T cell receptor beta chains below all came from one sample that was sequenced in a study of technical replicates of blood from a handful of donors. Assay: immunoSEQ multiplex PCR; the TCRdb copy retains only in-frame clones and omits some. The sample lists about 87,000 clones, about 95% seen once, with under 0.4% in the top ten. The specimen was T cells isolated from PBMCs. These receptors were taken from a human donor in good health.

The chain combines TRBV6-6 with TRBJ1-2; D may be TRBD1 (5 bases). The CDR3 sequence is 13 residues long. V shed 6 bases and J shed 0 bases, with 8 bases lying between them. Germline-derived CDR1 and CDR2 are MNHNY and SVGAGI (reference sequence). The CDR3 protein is CASRPTANYGYTF. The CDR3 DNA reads TGTGCCAGCAGACCGACAGCTAACTATGGCTACACCTTC.

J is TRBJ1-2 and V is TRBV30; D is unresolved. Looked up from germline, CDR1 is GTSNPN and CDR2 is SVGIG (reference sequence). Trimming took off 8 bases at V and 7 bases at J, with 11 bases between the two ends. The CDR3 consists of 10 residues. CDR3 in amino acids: CASLRIGYTF. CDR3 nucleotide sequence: TGTGCCAGCTTGAGGATTGGCTACACCTTC.

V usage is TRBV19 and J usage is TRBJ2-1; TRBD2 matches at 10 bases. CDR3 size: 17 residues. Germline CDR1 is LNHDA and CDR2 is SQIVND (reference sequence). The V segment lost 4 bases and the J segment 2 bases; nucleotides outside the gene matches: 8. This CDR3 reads CASSTSSGRATYNEQFF. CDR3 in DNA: TGTGCCAGTAGTACATCCAGCGGGAGGGCAACCTACAATGAGCAGTTCTTC.

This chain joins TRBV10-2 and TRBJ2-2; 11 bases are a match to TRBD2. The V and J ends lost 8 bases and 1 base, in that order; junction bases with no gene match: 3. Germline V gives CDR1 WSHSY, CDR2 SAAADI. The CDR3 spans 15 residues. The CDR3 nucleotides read TGCGCCAGCGGGGGACTAGCGGAGAACACCGGGGAGCTGTTTTTT. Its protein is CASGGLAENTGELFF.

CDR3 region: CASSTLVTGELFF. The CDR3 nucleotides are TGTGCCAGCAGCACACTAGTCACCGGGGAGCTGTTTTTT. The genes are TRBV7-2 and TRBJ2-2; perhaps TRBD2 as D (5 bases). Per germline, CDR1 SGHTA and CDR2 FQGNSA. The V gene lost 5 bases and the J gene lost 4 bases, with 8 bases spanning the gap. The CDR3 loop spans 13 amino acids.

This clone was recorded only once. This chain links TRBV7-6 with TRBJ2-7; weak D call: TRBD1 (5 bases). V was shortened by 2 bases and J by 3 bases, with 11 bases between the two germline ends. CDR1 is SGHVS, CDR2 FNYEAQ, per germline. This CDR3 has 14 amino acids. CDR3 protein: CASSLLPDNYEQYF. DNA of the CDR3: TGTGCCAGCAGCTTATTACCGGACAACTACGAGCAGTACTTC.

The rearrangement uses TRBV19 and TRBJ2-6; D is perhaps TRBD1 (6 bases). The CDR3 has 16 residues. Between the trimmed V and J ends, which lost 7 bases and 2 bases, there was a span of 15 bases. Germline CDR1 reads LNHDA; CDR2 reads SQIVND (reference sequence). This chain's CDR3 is CASNGQMNTGANVLTF. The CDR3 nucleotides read TGTGCCAGTAATGGACAGATGAACACTGGGGCCAACGTCCTGACTTTC. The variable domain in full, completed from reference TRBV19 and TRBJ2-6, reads DGGITQSPKYLFRKEGQNVTLSCEQNLNHDAMYWYRQDPGQGLRLIYYSQIVNDFQKGDIAEGYSVSREKKESFPLTVTSAQKNPTAFYLCASNGQMNTGANVLTFGAGSRLTVL.

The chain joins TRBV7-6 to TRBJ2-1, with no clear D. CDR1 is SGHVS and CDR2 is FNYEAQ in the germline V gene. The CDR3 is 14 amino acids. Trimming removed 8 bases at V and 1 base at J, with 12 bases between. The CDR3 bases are TGTGCCAGCCATAACGGAGCTTCCTACAATGAGCAGTTCTTC. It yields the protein CASHNGASYNEQFF.

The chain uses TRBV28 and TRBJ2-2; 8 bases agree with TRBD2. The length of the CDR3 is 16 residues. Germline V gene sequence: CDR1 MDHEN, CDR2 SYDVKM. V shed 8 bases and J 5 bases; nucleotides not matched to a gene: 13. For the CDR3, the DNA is TGTGCCAGCTCCTCCAGGCGGGGGGCAGAAACCGGGGAGCTGTTTTTT. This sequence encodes CASSSRRGAETGELFF.

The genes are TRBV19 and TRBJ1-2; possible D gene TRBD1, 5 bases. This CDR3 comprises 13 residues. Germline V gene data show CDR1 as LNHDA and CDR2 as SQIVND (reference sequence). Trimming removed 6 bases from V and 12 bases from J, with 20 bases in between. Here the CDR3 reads CASSPGGGEKNTF. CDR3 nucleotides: TGTGCCAGTAGCCCCGGGGGGGGAGAGAAGAACACCTTC.

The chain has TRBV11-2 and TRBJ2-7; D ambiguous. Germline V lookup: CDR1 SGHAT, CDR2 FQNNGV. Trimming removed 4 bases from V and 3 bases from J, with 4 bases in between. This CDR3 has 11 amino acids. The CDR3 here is CASSSFYEQYF. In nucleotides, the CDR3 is TGTGCCAGCAGCTCCTTCTACGAGCAGTACTTC.

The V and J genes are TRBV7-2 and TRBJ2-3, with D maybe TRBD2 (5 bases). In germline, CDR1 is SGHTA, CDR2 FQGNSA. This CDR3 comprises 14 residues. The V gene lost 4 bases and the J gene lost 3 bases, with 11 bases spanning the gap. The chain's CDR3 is CASSSGLPTDTQYF. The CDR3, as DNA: TGTGCCAGCAGCTCGGGATTGCCAACAGATACGCAGTATTTT.

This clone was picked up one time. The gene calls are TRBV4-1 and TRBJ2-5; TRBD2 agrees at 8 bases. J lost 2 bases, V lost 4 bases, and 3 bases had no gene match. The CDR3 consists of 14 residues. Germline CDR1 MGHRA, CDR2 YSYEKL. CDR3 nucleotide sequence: TGCGCCAGCAGCCTAGCGGGATTTCAAGAGACCCAGTACTTC. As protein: CASSLAGFQETQYF.

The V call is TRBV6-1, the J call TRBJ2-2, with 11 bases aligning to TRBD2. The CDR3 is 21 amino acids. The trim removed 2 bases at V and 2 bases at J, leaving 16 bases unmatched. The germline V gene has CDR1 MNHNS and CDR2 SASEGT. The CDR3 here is CASSESSVLASGRINTGELFF. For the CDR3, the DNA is TGTGCCAGCAGTGAAAGTAGCGTTTTGGCTAGCGGGAGGATCAACACCGGGGAGCTGTTTTTT.

The CDR3 sequence: CASSIIVDEQFF. The CDR3 nucleotides read TGTGCCAGTAGTATAATCGTCGATGAGCAGTTCTTC. This chain uses TRBV19 with TRBJ2-1; D uncertain. Trimming left V 2 bases short and J 8 bases short, with 7 bases between. This CDR3 spans 12 amino acids. CDR1 is LNHDA, CDR2 SQIVND, per germline (reference sequence).

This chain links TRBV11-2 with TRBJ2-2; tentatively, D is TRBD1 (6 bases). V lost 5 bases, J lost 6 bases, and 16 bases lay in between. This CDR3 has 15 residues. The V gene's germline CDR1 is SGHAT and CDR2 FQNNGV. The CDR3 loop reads CASSPYTGKAGELFF. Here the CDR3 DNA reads TGTGCCAGCAGCCCTTACACAGGGAAAGCCGGGGAGCTGTTTTTT.

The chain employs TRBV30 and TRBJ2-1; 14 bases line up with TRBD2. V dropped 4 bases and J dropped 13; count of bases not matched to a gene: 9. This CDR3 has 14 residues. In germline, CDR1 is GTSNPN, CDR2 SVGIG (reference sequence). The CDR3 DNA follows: TGTGCCTGGACCGGGACTAGCGGGAGAGAAGAACAGTTCTTC. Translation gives CAWTGTSGREEQFF.

The CDR3: CASSRQSQGNSYEQYF. The CDR3 coding sequence is TGCGCCAGCAGCCGACAGTCACAGGGGAACTCCTACGAGCAGTACTTC. The rearrangement joins TRBV4-1 to TRBJ2-7, with 7 bases matching TRBD1. The V gene end was trimmed by 4 bases and the J gene end by 0 bases; junction bases not matched to a gene: 9. This CDR3 is built from 16 residues. From germline, CDR1 is MGHRA and CDR2 YSYEKL.

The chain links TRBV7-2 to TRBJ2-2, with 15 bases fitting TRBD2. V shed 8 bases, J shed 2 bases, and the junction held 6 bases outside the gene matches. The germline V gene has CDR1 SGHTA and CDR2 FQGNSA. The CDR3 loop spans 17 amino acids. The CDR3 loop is CASHGTSGRRNTGELFF. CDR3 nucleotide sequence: TGTGCCAGCCACGGGACTAGCGGGAGGAGAAACACCGGGGAGCTGTTTTTT.

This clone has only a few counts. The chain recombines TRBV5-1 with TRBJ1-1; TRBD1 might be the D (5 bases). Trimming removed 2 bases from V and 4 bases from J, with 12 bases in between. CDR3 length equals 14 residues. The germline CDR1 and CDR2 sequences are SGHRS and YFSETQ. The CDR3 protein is CASSFADRGTEAFF. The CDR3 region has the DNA TGCGCCAGCAGCTTTGCGGATAGGGGCACTGAAGCTTTCTTT.

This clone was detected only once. The DNA of the CDR3 is TGCAGCGCAGAAGCGGGAGCTGTCTCCTACAATGAGCAGTTCTTC. This gives the protein CSAEAGAVSYNEQFF. The gene calls are TRBV29-1 and TRBJ2-1; 8 bases agree with TRBD2. With 7 bases clipped from V and 0 bases from J, the junction kept 8 bases outside the gene matches. The V gene's germline CDR1 is SQVTM and CDR2 ANQGSEA. The CDR3 is made up of 15 amino acids.

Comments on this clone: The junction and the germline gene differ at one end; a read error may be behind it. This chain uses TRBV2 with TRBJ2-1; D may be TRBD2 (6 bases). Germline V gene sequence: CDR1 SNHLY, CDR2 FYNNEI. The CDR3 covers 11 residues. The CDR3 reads CASSELGRYIF. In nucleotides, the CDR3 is TGTGCCAGCAGTGAACTGGGGAGGTACATCTTC. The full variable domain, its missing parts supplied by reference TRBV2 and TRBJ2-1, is EPEVTQTPSHQVTQMGQEVILRCVPISNHLYFYWYRQILGQKVEFLVSFYNNEISEKSEIFDDQFSVERPDGSNFTLKIRSTKLEDSAMYFCASSELGRYIFGPGTRLTVL.

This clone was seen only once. The CDR3 region is CASSSAGTGSRETQYF. Here the CDR3 DNA reads TGTGCCAGCAGCTCAGCGGGGACAGGTAGCCGGGAGACCCAGTACTTC. The rearrangement uses TRBV7-9 and TRBJ2-5; D is possibly TRBD1 (8 bases). This CDR3 has 16 residues. From germline, CDR1 is SEHNR and CDR2 FQNEAQ (reference sequence). Trimming removed 4 bases from V and 5 bases from J, with 20 bases in between.

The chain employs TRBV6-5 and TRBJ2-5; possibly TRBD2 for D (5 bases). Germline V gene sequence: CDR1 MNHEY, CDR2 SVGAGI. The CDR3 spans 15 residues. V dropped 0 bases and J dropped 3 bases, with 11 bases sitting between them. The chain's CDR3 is CASSYSFGVKETQYF. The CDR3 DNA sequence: TGTGCCAGCAGTTACTCCTTCGGGGTTAAAGAGACCCAGTACTTC.

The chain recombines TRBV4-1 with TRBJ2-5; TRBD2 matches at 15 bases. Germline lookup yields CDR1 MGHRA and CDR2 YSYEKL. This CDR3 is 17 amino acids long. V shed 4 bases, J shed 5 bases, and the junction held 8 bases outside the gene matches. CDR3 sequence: CASSPGLAGGLWETQYF. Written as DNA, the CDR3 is TGCGCCAGCAGCCCTGGACTAGCGGGAGGGCTTTGGGAGACCCAGTACTTC.

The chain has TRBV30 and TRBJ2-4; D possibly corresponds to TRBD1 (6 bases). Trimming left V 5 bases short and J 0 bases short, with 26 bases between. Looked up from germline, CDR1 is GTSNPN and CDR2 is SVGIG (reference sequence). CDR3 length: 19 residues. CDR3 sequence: CAWQSYRDTALGAKNIQYF. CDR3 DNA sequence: TGTGCCTGGCAGTCATACCGGGACACGGCCCTAGGAGCCAAAAACATTCAGTACTTC.